There are a few counts of the clone carrying this T cell receptor beta chain. Its target is unknown. The data were obtained in a study of T cell responses to AZD1222 COVID-19 vaccine. Overall study results and limits: Regions 160-218 and 743-854 dominated among vaccine-associated CD4 TCRs spanning spike. Close to half of all spike-specific TCRs reportedly target regions of the variants that are unmutated.

The protocol was immunoSEQ multiplex PCR, while the TCRdb copy is restricted to in-frame clones and leaves out a portion. The table lists about 130,000 clones, about 86% of them singletons. V dropped 0 bases and J dropped 9 bases, with 6 bases sitting between them. Germline V gene lookup returns CDR1 WNHNN and CDR2 SYGVQD (reference sequence). The CDR3 consists of 13 residues. The clonotype comes from an adult in good health. V is TRBV10-1 and J is TRBJ1-6; D remains unclear. The sequencing used peripheral blood, collected on day 0 of AZD1222 vaccination. The CDR3: CASSESGVSPLHF. The CDR3 nucleotides are TGCGCCAGCAGTGAGTCTGGGGTTTCACCCCTCCACTTT.